This T cell receptor beta chain was profiled in a study of radiation and T cells in renal cell carcinoma. Study in general: Nephrectomy followed 15 Gy stereotactic body radiation by 4 weeks. Overall study findings and caveats: Baseline intratumoral clonotype presence is unknown without pretreatment biopsies.

As to time point: blood 2 weeks post-SBRT. Sample treatment: 15 Gy SBRT to primary tumor, nephrectomy 4 weeks later. This renal cell carcinoma was of the clear cell type. This table comes from immunoSEQ multiplex PCR, and its TCRdb copy is limited to in-frame clones, with some not included. The sample yields some 72,000 clones, roughly 87% seen once. Trimming shortened V by 0 bases and J by 9 bases, and 14 bases separated the two germline ends. This CDR3 contains 14 residues. Germline CDR1 reads SGHRS; CDR2 reads YFSETQ. To note about this clone: Antigen unknown.

The origin of this receptor is a man aged 55 to 70 with renal cell carcinoma. Here the sequenced sample was blood, taken from a patient whose treatment included radiotherapy and nephrectomy. The chain uses TRBV5-1 and TRBJ2-3, with D uncertain. The CDR3 sequence: CASSLVSGLETQYF. The CDR3 DNA is TGCGCCAGCAGCTTGGTCTCGGGTCTCGAGACGCAGTATTTT. Based on the CDR3 plus reference TRBV5-1 and TRBJ2-3, the full variable domain is KAGVTQTPRYLIKTRGQQVTLSCSPISGHRSVSWYQQTPGQGLQFLFEYFSETQRNKGNFPGRFSGRQFSNSRSEMNVSTLELGDSALYLCASSLVSGLETQYFGPGTRLTVL.